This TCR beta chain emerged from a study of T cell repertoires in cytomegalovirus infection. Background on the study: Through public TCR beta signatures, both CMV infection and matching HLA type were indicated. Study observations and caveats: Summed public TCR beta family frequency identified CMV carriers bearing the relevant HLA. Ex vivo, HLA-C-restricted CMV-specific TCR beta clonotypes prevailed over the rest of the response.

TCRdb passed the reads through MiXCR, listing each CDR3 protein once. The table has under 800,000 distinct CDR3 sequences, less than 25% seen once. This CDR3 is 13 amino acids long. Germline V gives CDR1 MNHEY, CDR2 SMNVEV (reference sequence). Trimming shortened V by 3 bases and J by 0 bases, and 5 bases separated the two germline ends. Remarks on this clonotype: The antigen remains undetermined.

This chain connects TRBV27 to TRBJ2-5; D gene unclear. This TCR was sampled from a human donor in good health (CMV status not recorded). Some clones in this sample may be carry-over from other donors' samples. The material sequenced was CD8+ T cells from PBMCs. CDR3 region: CASSLWHQETQYF. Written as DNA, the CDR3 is TGTGCCAGCAGTTTGTGGCACCAAGAGACCCAGTACTTC.